These T cell receptor beta chains were read from a single sample in a study of technical replicates of blood from a handful of donors. Profiled with immunoSEQ multiplex PCR; TCRdb holds only in-frame clones, not every one. The repertoire holds about 48,000 clones, about 93% seen once, with roughly 3.9% in the top ten. Sequenced sample: PBMCs. These TCRs come from a human donor in good health. Some clones in this sample may be carry-over from other donors' samples. CDR3s include the opening cysteine and the closing phenylalanine or tryptophan. Fields, in order: CDR3 protein, CDR3 length, V gene, J gene.

CASSNTGNSNQPQHF	15	TRBV19	TRBJ1-5
CASSDRGDTEAFF	13	TRBV19	TRBJ1-1
CASSDHLNQPQHF	13	TRBV2	TRBJ1-5
CASSRLASYEQYF	13	TRBV7-6	TRBJ2-7
CASSPARDGRGLYEQYF	17	TRBV18	TRBJ2-7
CASSLWLAGETQYF	14	TRBV5-1	TRBJ2-5
CASSEGSGNSNQPQHF	16	TRBV6-1	TRBJ1-5
CSVDLSSTEAFF	12	TRBV29-1	TRBJ1-1
CASSQGGLVSEQYF	14	TRBV4-2	TRBJ2-7
CASSERQGSTDTQYF	15	TRBV9	TRBJ2-3
CASSVTGLRPQHF	13	TRBV9	TRBJ1-5
CASSPSASQGEAFF	14	TRBV18	TRBJ1-1
CAIRQGNTGELFF	13	TRBV10-3	TRBJ2-2
CASSYMEGGQPQHF	14	TRBV6-5	TRBJ1-5
CAREKSGERMNTEAFF	16	TRBV2	TRBJ1-1
CASSFTQGASEKLFF	15	TRBV5-4	TRBJ1-4
CASSLGGHSGANVLTF	16	TRBV5-1	TRBJ2-6
CASRWGGGAYNEQFF	15	TRBV6-6	TRBJ2-1
CSVEDRRGGTEAFF	14	TRBV29-1	TRBJ1-1
CASSLGTGGGEKLFF	15	TRBV5-1	TRBJ1-4
CASSLDRGRNEQYF	14	TRBV5-1	TRBJ2-7
CASSLGTANSPLHF	14	TRBV14	TRBJ1-6
CASSLRQGGLTDTQYF	16	TRBV5-4	TRBJ2-3
CASSVSGGFGNEQFF	15	TRBV9	TRBJ2-1
CASSQDAGLADSYNEQFF	18	TRBV4-1	TRBJ2-1
CATSRASGKGRETQYF	16	TRBV15	TRBJ2-5
CASSQDGSGRADEQFF	16	TRBV4-3	TRBJ2-1
CASSPKPLGVGQGSSEQFF	19	TRBV7-8	TRBJ2-1
CASSSGGDTQYF	12	TRBV7-8	TRBJ2-3
CASSTGTGRSYTF	13	TRBV19	TRBJ1-2
CASSSPGAGTGNMYF	15	TRBV5-1	TRBJ2-5
CASSLMGGPNEQFF	14	TRBV7-9	TRBJ2-1
CASSQDPPSTGGSPEAFF	18	TRBV4-1	TRBJ1-1
CASSARFGGRGYGYTF	16	TRBV11-1	TRBJ1-2
CASDSTDTQYF	11	TRBV30	TRBJ2-3
CSVEGLAGSYEQYF	14	TRBV29-1	TRBJ2-7
CASSLRTSGRSSYNEQFF	18	TRBV5-4	TRBJ2-1
CASGGGNTEAFF	12	TRBV28	TRBJ1-1
CSVKGSSYEQYF	12	TRBV29-1	TRBJ2-7
CAISESSEDRGF	12	TRBV10-3	TRBJ1-2
CASSADRFSGNTIYF	15	TRBV6-5	TRBJ1-3
CASSDTRDTIYF	12	TRBV5-1	TRBJ1-3
CATSPGTDTQYF	12	TRBV15	TRBJ2-3
CASSLEVAENNEQFF	15	TRBV5-4	TRBJ2-1
CASSFDTYTDTQYF	14	TRBV7-9	TRBJ2-3
CASSPGQGGEQYF	13	TRBV18	TRBJ2-7
CASSLGGRYQETQYF	15	TRBV5-1	TRBJ2-5